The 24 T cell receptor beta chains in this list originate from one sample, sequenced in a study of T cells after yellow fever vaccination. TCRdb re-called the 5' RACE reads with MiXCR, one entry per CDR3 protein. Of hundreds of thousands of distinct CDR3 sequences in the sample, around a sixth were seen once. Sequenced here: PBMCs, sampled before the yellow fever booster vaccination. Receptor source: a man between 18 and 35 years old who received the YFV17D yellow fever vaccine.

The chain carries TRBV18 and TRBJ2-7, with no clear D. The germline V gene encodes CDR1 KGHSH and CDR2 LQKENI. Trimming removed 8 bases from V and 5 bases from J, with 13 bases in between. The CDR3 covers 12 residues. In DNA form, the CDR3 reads TGTGCCAGCCCTCCCCGGTGCCACGAGCAGTACGTC. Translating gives CASPPRCHEQYV.

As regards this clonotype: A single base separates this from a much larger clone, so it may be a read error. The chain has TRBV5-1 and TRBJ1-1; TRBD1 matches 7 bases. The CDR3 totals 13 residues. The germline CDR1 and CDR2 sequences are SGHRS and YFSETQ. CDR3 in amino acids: CAISLEGAPEAFF. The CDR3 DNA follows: TGCGCCATCAGCTTAGAGGGGGCCCCTGAAGCTTTCTTT.

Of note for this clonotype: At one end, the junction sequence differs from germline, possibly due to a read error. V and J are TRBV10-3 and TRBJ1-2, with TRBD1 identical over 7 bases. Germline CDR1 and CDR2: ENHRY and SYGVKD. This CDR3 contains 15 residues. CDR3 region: CATSPQQGSIYGYTF. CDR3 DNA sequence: TGTGCCACCAGTCCCCAACAGGGGTCCATCTATGGCTACACCTTC.

The CDR3 reads CATSPGQMNTGELFF. The CDR3 DNA is TGTGCCACCAGTCCCGGGCAGATGAACACCGGGGAGCTGTTTTTT. The chain recombines TRBV24-1 with TRBJ2-2; no definite D call. This CDR3 is built from 15 residues. V was clipped by 6 bases and J by 1 base, with 11 bases between them. Germline V CDR1 and CDR2: KGHDR, SFDVKD.

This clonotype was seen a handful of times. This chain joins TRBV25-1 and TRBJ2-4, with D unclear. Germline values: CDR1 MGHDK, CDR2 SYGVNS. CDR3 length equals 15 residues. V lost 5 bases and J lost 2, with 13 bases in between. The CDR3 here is CASSNSAVSKNIQYF. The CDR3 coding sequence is TGTGCCAGCAGTAATTCGGCCGTCTCCAAAAACATTCAGTACTTC. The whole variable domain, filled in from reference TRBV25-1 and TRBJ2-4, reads EADIYQTPRYLVIGTGKKITLECSQTMGHDKMYWYQQDPGMELHLIHYSYGVNSTEKGDLSSESTVSRIRTEHFPLTLESARPSHTSQYLCASSNSAVSKNIQYFGAGTRLSVL.

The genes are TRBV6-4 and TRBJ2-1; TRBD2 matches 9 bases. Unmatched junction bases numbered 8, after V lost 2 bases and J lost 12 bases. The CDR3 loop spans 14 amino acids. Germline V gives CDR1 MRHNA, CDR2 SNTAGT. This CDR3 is CASSDAAGGRVQFF. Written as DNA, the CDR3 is TGTGCCAGCAGTGACGCCGCGGGGGGGAGAGTGCAGTTCTTC.

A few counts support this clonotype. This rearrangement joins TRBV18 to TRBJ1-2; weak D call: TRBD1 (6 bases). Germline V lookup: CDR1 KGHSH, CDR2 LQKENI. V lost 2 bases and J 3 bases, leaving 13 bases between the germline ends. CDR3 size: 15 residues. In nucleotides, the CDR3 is TGTGCCAGCTCACCAGTGGGGGCAGAGGACTATGGCTACACCTTC. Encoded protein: CASSPVGAEDYGYTF.

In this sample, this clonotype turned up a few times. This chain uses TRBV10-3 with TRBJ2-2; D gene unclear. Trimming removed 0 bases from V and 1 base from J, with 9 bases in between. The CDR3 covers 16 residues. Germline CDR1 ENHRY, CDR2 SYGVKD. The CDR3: CAISESPYLNTGELFF. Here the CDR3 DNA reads TGTGCCATCAGTGAGTCGCCGTATTTGAACACCGGGGAGCTGTTTTTT.

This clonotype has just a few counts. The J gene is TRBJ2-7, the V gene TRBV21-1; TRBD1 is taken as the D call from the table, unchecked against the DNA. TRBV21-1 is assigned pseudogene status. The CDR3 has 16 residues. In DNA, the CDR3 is TGTGCCAGCAGCAAAAGGCCGGGACTAGGGTCCTACGAGCAGTACGTC. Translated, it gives CASSKRPGLGSYEQYV.

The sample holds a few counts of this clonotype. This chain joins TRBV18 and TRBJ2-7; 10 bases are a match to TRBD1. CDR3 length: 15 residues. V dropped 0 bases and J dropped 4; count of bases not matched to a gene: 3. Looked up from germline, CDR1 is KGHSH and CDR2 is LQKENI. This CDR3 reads CASSPPAGQGYEQYF. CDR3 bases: TGTGCCAGCTCACCACCGGCGGGACAGGGGTACGAGCAGTACTTC.

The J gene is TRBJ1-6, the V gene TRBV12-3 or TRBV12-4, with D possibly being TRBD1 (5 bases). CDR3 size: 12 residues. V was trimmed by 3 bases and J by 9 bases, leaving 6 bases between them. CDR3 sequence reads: CASSFQGSPLHF. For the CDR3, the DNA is TGTGCCAGCAGTTTTCAGGGTTCACCCCTCCACTTT.

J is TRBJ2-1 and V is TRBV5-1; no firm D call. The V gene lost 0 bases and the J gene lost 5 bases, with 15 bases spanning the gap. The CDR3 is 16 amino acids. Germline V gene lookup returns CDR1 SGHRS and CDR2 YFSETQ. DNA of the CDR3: TGCGCCAGCAGCTTGGCCACCCAAGGCGCGAACAATGAGCAGTTCTTC. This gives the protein CASSLATQGANNEQFF.

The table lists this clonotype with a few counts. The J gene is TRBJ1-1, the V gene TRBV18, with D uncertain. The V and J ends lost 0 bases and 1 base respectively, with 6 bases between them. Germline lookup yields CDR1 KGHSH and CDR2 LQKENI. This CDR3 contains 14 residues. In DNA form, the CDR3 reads TGTGCCAGCTCACCACCGGGAGAGAACACTGAAGCTTTCTTT. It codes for CASSPPGENTEAFF.

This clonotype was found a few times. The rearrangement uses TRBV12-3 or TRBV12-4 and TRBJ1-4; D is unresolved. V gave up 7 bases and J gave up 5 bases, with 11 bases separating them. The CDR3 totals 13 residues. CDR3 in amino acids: CASTSALNEKLFF. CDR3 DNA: TGTGCCAGCACCTCGGCCCTGAATGAAAAACTGTTTTTT.

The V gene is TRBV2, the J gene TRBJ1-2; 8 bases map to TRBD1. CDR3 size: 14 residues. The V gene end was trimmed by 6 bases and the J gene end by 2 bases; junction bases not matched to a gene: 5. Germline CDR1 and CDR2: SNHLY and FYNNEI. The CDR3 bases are TGTGCCAGCAGCCCCAGGGGGCTAAACTATGGCTACACCTTC. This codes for CASSPRGLNYGYTF.

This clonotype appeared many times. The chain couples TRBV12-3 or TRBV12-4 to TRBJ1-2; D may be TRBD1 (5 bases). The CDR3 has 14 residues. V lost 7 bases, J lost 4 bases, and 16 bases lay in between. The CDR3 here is CASTSQGLGYGYTF. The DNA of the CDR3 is TGTGCCAGCACCAGTCAGGGTTTGGGCTATGGCTACACCTTC.

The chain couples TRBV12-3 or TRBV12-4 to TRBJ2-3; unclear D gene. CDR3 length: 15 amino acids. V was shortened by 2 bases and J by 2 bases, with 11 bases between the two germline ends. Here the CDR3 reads CASSLTGSYTDTQYF. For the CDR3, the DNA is TGTGCCAGCAGTTTAACGGGCAGCTACACAGATACGCAGTATTTT.

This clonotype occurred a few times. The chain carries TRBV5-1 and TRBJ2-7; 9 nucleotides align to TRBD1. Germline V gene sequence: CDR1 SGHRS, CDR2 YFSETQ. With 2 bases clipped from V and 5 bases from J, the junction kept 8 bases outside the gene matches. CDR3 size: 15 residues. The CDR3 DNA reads TGCGCCAGCAGCTTAGGTACAGGGGGCGTGGACGAGCAGTACTTC. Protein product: CASSLGTGGVDEQYF.

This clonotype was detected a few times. CDR3 amino acids: CASSSQGQRTSGGSSYNEQFF. The CDR3 nucleotides are TGTGCCAGCAGCTCCCAGGGACAGCGGACTAGCGGGGGTTCCTCCTACAATGAGCAGTTCTTC. The rearrangement uses TRBV7-3 and TRBJ2-1; 13 positions agree with TRBD2. Germline V gene lookup returns CDR1 SGHTA and CDR2 FQGTGA. Germline trimming cut 4 bases from V and 0 bases from J; bases unmatched to any gene: 15. The CDR3 consists of 21 residues.

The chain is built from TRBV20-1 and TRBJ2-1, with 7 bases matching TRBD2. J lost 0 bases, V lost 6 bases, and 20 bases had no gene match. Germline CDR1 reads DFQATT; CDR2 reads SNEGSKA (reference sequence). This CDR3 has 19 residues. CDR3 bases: TGCAGTGCCGCCACGGTGCTAAAGCGGGGTACGAGCTCCTACAATGAGCAGTTCTTC. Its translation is CSAATVLKRGTSSYNEQFF.

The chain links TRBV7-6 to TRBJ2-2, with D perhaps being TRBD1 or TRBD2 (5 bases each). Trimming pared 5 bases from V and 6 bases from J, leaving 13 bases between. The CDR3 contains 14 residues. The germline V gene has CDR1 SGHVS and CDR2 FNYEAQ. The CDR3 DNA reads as TGTGCCAGCAGCCTCACCGGGACCTCCGGGGAGCTGTTTTTT. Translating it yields CASSLTGTSGELFF.

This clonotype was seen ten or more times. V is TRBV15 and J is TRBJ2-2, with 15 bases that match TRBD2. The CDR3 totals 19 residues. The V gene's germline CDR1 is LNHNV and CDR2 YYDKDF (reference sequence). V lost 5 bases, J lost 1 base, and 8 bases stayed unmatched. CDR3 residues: CATSSLGTSGGKNTGELFF. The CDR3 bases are TGTGCCACCAGCTCCCTGGGGACTAGCGGGGGGAAGAACACCGGGGAGCTGTTTTTT.

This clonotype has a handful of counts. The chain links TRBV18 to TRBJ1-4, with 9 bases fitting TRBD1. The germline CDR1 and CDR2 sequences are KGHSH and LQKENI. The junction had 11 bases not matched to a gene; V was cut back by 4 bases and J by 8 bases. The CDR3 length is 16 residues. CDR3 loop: CASSLNPGQGGEKLFF. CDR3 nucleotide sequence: TGTGCCAGCTCACTTAACCCGGGACAGGGAGGAGAAAAACTGTTTTTT.

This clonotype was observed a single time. The CDR3 here is CASSPGGQLVDNEQFF. The CDR3 DNA sequence: TGTGCCAGCAGCCCAGGGGGACAGTTGGTAGACAATGAGCAGTTCTTC. This chain joins TRBV9 and TRBJ2-1; 7 bases map to TRBD1. This CDR3 has 16 residues. Germline V gives CDR1 SGDLS, CDR2 YYNGEE. The ends lost 4 bases at V and 5 bases at J; junction bases unmatched: 12.